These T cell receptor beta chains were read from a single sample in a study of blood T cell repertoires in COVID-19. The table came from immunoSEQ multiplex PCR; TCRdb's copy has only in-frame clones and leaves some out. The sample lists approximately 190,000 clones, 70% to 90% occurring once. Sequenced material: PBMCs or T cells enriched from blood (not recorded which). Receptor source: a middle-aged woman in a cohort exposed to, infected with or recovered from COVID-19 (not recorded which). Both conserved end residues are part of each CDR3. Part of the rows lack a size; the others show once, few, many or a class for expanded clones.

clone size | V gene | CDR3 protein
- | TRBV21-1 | CASSKNIANTEAFF
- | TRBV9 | CASSVDHGAPLSGNTIYF
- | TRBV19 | CATQGLNTEAFF
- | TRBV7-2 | CASTQTGGGNEQYF
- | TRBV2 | CAITQGTSEESYSYEQYF
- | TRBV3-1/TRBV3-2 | CASSQGWDRDYEQYF
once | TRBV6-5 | CAGKLETESLEAFF
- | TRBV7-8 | CASSLGGQSYGYTF
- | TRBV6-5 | CASSPLGNTEAFF
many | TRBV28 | CASSLWNLAGGPGEQFF
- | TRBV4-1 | CASSHPGLAMNTEAFF
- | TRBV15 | CATSGFSQGVGYGYTF
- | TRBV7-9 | CASSLTGTSLNEQFF
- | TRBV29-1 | CSAGGMDGYTF
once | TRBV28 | CASGPGQATSPLHF
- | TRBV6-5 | CASSYEEGYGYTF
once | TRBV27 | CASSFSRDSYEQYF
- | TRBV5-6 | CASSLVSGGTEAFF
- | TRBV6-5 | CASSSQTSGYYNEQFF
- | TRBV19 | CASRHPSGTGDTEAFF
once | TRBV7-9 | CASSTYRARSTDTQYF
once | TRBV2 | CASSSQGRNTEAFF
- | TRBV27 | CASTLSLSNEQFF
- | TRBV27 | CASSLTGPHGYTF
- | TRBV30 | CAWSAQGGNTIYF
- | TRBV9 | CASSVVTRRQAEAFF
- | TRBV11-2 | CASSPPGGRPNEQFF
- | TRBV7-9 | CASSLQDRGSGANVLTF
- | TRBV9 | CASSVTGGFYGYTF
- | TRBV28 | CASRRTPGGPDEQFF
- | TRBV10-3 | CAISDSRTFSRPQHF
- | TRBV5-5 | CASSPGTGAWIAEAFF
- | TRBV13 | CASSRPGGGTAGDTQYF
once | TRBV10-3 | CAISEPGLSSYEQYF
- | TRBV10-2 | CASSPGVNNEQFF
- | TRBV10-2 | CASSPREVNEQFF
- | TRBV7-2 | CASSLGTGGETQYF
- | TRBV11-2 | CASSMGTGGGTEAFF
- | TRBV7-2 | CASSLDSAPVSEQYF
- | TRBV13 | CASSYKGTALYF
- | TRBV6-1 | CASSEGQGSFYGYTF
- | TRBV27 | CASSPSPRADTQYF
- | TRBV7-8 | CASSLAASSGSKQFF
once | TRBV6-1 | CASSEALVRGRTEAFF
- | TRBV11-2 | CASSLGGSYTEAFF
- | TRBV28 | CASRQGATNEKLFF